The 7 T cell receptor beta chains listed next were all sequenced from one sample in a study of cytomegalovirus exposure and HLA in healthy donors. The PCR had 60 Vbeta and 13 Jbeta primers. Only in-frame clones appear in the TCRdb table, and some are missing; sequencing was by immunoSEQ multiplex PCR. The data hold fewer than 75,000 clones, with about 83% observed a single time. Sample: PBMCs. The receptors here all came from a young man in good health and CMV-seronegative.

V is TRBV5-5 and J is TRBJ2-7, with 7 bases lining up with TRBD1. V lost 2 bases, J lost 5 bases, and 7 bases stayed unmatched. Germline-derived CDR1 and CDR2 are SGHKS and YYEKEE (reference sequence). The CDR3 runs 14 residues. The CDR3 DNA follows: TGTGCCAGCAGCTTACCCCCTACAGGGGACGAGCAGTACTTC. Translating it yields CASSLPPTGDEQYF. Looking up the rest from reference TRBV5-5 and TRBJ2-7 gives the full variable domain: DAGVTQSPTHLIKTRGQQVTLRCSPISGHKSVSWYQQVLGQGPQFIFQYYEKEERGRGNFPDRFSARQFPNYSSELNVNALLLGDSALYLCASSLPPTGDEQYFGPGTRLTVT.

This clone was counted a few times. This chain links TRBV5-1 with TRBJ1-2; TRBD1 aligns across 10 bases. Germline V CDR1 and CDR2: SGHRS, YFSETQ. Unmatched junction bases numbered 8, after V lost 4 bases and J lost 8 bases. The CDR3 loop spans 14 amino acids. CDR3 bases: TGCGCCAGCAGCACGACAGGGGGCAACGGCGGCTACACCTTC. Protein product: CASSTTGGNGGYTF.

The chain is built from TRBV20-1 and TRBJ2-7; TRBD1 is a possible D gene (6 bases). This CDR3 is built from 11 residues. Germline assignment: CDR1 DFQATT and CDR2 SNEGSKA (reference sequence). With 0 bases removed from V and 12 bases from J, the gap between germline ends came to 12 bases. The CDR3 nucleotides are TGCAGTGCTAGAGATGGGGGCCTCCGGTACTTC. Protein: CSARDGGLRYF.

V usage is TRBV5-1 and J usage is TRBJ2-7; 7 positions match TRBD1. Germline V lookup: CDR1 SGHRS, CDR2 YFSETQ. J lost 6 bases, V lost 1 base, and 7 bases had no gene match. The CDR3 has 14 amino acids. The CDR3, as DNA: TGCGCCAGCAGCTTGACTAAGACAGGGTCCGAGCAGTACTTC. It specifies CASSLTKTGSEQYF.

The chain has TRBV18 and TRBJ2-7; weak D call: TRBD1 (5 bases). V gave up 2 bases and J gave up 4 bases, with 12 bases separating them. This CDR3 has 14 amino acids. CDR1 is KGHSH and CDR2 is LQKENI in the germline V gene. In DNA form, the CDR3 reads TGTGCCAGCTCACCAACGTCAGGGCAGTACGAGCAGTACTTC. Protein sequence: CASSPTSGQYEQYF. The variable domain in full, completed from reference TRBV18 and TRBJ2-7, reads NAGVMQNPRHLVRRRGQEARLRCSPMKGHSHVYWYRQLPEEGLKFMVYLQKENIIDESGMPKERFSAEFPKEGPSILRIQQVVRGDSAAYFCASSPTSGQYEQYFGPGTRLTVT.

The chain employs TRBV4-1 and TRBJ2-7; D might be TRBD1 (6 bases). The CDR3 is 15 residues long. CDR1 and CDR2 from the germline V gene are MGHRA and YSYEKL. V lost 0 bases, J lost 3 bases, and 12 bases lay in between. The CDR3 DNA reads as TGCGCCAGCAGCCAAGATGGCAGGGGAGACTACGAGCAGTACTTC. Protein sequence: CASSQDGRGDYEQYF.

This clone was seen more than once but under ten times. The chain is built from TRBV6-5 and TRBJ1-1, with D possibly TRBD1 on 6 matching bases. The CDR3 contains 13 residues. V lost 0 bases and J 13 bases, leaving 15 bases between the germline ends. The germline CDR1 and CDR2 sequences are MNHEY and SVGAGI. The CDR3 DNA reads as TGTGCCAGCAGTTACTCTAGGCAGGGACATGATTTCTTT. As protein: CASSYSRQGHDFF.